These T cell receptor beta chains were read from a single sample in a study of blood T cell repertoires in COVID-19. Sequencing used immunoSEQ multiplex PCR; TCRdb keeps in-frame clones, though not all of them. Among some 150,000 clones listed, around 82% were seen once. The sample was peripheral blood. All receptors derive from a man between 60 and 75 years old with active or convalescent COVID-19. CDR3s include the opening cysteine and the closing phenylalanine or tryptophan. Fields, in order: clone size, J gene, D gene, V gene, CDR3 DNA, CDR3 protein. A D gene is named only where the DNA matches it firmly. Some rows have no size entry. The others give once, few or many, or a class for an expanded clone.

. TRBJ2-2 . TRBV3-1/TRBV3-2 TGTGCCAGCAGCCTACGCGGGAAAAACACCGGGGAGCTGTTTTTT CASSLRGKNTGELFF
. TRBJ2-1 . TRBV6-5 TGTGCCAGCAGTTACTCGAACGCCCTCAGGGATGAGCAGTTCTTC CASSYSNALRDEQFF
. TRBJ1-6 . TRBV7-9 TGTGCCAGCAGCTTGGGCACGGTGACCTATAATTCACCCCTCCACTTT CASSLGTVTYNSPLHF
. TRBJ2-5 TRBD2 TRBV5-4 TGTGCCAGCAGCCCGGCCGGGGGGTACGGGAAAGAGACCCAGTACTTC CASSPAGGYGKETQYF
. TRBJ2-3 . TRBV28 TGTGCCAGCAGTTTGCAGCGTGATACGCAGTATTTT CASSLQRDTQYF
. TRBJ2-3 TRBD2 TRBV29-1 TGCAGCGTTGGGAGTAGCGGGAGGGAAATAACAGATACGCAGTATTTT CSVGSSGREITDTQYF
. TRBJ2-7 . TRBV11-3 TGTGCCAGCGCAAAGGACAGCTCCTACGTGCAGTACTTC CASAKDSSYVQYF
. TRBJ1-3 . TRBV5-1 TGCGCCAGCAGCTTGGGCCTCGGACTAGCGGGAGGAAACACCATATATTTT CASSLGLGLAGGNTIYF
. TRBJ1-4 . TRBV4-2 TGTGCCAGCAGCCAAGACCCGACAGGCATTAATGAAAAACTGTTTTTT CASSQDPTGINEKLFF
. TRBJ2-1 TRBD2 TRBV11-3 TGTGCCAGCAGTCTACGCGGACTAGCGGGAGGGTACAATGAGCAGTTCTTC CASSLRGLAGGYNEQFF
. TRBJ2-7 . TRBV28 TGTGCCAGCAGCAGGAGTGGGGGCTTCGGGGAGCAGTACTTC CASSRSGGFGEQYF
. TRBJ1-2 TRBD1 TRBV7-2 TGTGCCAGCAGCTCCTTGACAGGGATCGTTTATGGCTACACCTTC CASSSLTGIVYGYTF
. TRBJ1-2 . TRBV10-3 TGTGCCATCAGTGACTTGTGGGGCTCCTATGGCTACACCTTC CAISDLWGSYGYTF
. TRBJ2-5 . TRBV25-1 TGTGCCAGCAGTGAATACATAGAAGAGACCCAGTACTTC CASSEYIEETQYF
. TRBJ2-2 TRBD2 TRBV19 TGTGCCAGTAGTGTCACTAGCGGGCCCGGGGAGCTGTTTTTT CASSVTSGPGELFF
. TRBJ1-2 TRBD1 TRBV30 TGTGCCTGGAGTACTTCGTGGACAGGGGGCTATGGCTACACCTTC CAWSTSWTGGYGYTF
. TRBJ2-1 TRBD2 TRBV9 TGTGCCAGCAGCAATTTTGGCGCGGGAGGGCCTAGTAATGAGCAGTTCTTC CASSNFGAGGPSNEQFF
. TRBJ2-1 TRBD2 TRBV4-3 TGCGCCAGCAGCCAAGTCAAACTAGCGGGCTACAATGAGCAGTTCTTC CASSQVKLAGYNEQFF
few TRBJ1-2 . TRBV4-3 TGCGCCAGCAGCCAAGAGGAGGCTAACTATGGCTACACCTTC CASSQEEANYGYTF
. TRBJ2-2 . TRBV4-2 TGTGCCAGCAGCCAACGGCAGGGCGCCGGGGAGCTGTTTTTT CASSQRQGAGELFF
. TRBJ2-5 . TRBV3-1/TRBV3-2 TGTGCCAGCAGCCAAGACCAGACGGGAGTGAGGGAGACCCAGTACTTC CASSQDQTGVRETQYF
. TRBJ2-1 TRBD1 TRBV2 TGTGCCAGCAGTGGACAGGGGGTCGGTGAGCAGTTCTTC CASSGQGVGEQFF
. TRBJ1-4 . TRBV7-2 TGTGCCAGCAGCTCGATGCCCTCAGGGTCGGCCCGGGAAAAACTGTTTTTT CASSSMPSGSAREKLFF
few TRBJ2-3 TRBD2 TRBV11-3 TGTGCCAGCAGCTTGGGGACTAGCGGGAGAACAGATACGCAGTATTTT CASSLGTSGRTDTQYF
. TRBJ2-5 TRBD2 TRBV7-9 TGTGCCAGCAGCTCTAGCGGGGAAGAGACCCAGTACTTC CASSSSGEETQYF
. TRBJ2-1 TRBD2 TRBV6-2/TRBV6-3 TGTGCCAGCAGTAAAAGGACTAGCGGGAGGAGTGAGCAGTTCTTC CASSKRTSGRSEQFF
. TRBJ2-5 TRBD1 TRBV6-5 TGTGCCAGCAGCCCCGGGGACAGAATCCAAGAGACCCAGTACTTC CASSPGDRIQETQYF
few TRBJ1-2 . TRBV28 TGTGCCAGCAGTTTAACGGGGGGCAACTATGGCTACACCTTC CASSLTGGNYGYTF
. TRBJ2-1 TRBD1 TRBV7-9 TGTGCCAGCAGCCACCCGGGACAGGGCTACAATGAGCAGTTCTTC CASSHPGQGYNEQFF
. TRBJ2-5 TRBD1 TRBV10-2 TGCGCCAGCAGTTATCCGGCGACAGGGGCCTTCTTATCACAAGAGACCCAGTACTTC CASSYPATGAFLSQETQYF
. TRBJ2-3 TRBD1 TRBV5-1 TGCGCCAGCAGCTTGGGGACAGGGATTAGCACAGATACGCAGTATTTT CASSLGTGISTDTQYF
few TRBJ2-2 TRBD2 TRBV18 TGTGCCAGCTCACCATATAGCGGGAGAGGTACCGGGGAGCTGTTTTTT CASSPYSGRGTGELFF
. TRBJ1-3 . TRBV16 TGTGCCAGCAGCCAAATGGGCTACTCTGGAAACACCATATATTTT CASSQMGYSGNTIYF
. TRBJ2-7 TRBD2 TRBV4-2 TGTGCCAGCAGCTCCGTAGCGGGAGGCTCCTACGAGCAGTACTTC CASSSVAGGSYEQYF
. TRBJ2-7 . TRBV28 TGTGCCAGCAGTTTATCCGACAGGTTCTCCTACGAGCAGTACTTC CASSLSDRFSYEQYF
few TRBJ1-1 . TRBV6-5 TGTGCCAGCAGGGACAGGAACACTGAAGCTTTCTTT CASRDRNTEAFF
few TRBJ2-7 . TRBV7-9 TGTGCCAGCAGCTCGAACGACTGGAGCTCCTACGAGCAGTACTTC CASSSNDWSSYEQYF
once TRBJ2-7 TRBD2 TRBV9 TGTGCCAGCAGCGTAGGTCTGCTAGCGGGAGCTCGCTCCTACGAGCAGTACTTC CASSVGLLAGARSYEQYF
. TRBJ1-1 . TRBV5-6 TGTGCCAGCAGCTCGGGGGGCACTGAAGCTTTCTTT CASSSGGTEAFF
few TRBJ2-1 TRBD2 TRBV27 TGTGCCAGCAGTCCCGCGGGAGGGCGAGGCAATGAGCAGTTCTTC CASSPAGGRGNEQFF
. TRBJ2-1 . TRBV28 TGTGCCAGCACCACTACCAATGAGCAGTTCTTC CASTTTNEQFF
. TRBJ2-5 . TRBV7-2 TGTGCCAGCAGCTCACGCCTGAGTAGCGGCCCCCAGGGAGAGACCCAGTACTTC CASSSRLSSGPQGETQYF
. TRBJ2-7 TRBD1 TRBV6-5 TGTGCCAGCAGTTACTTCGGGACAGGGGGTTACGAGCAGTACTTC CASSYFGTGGYEQYF
few TRBJ1-3 TRBD1 TRBV6-6 TGTGCCAGCAGTTACGGGACAGGGAAAATCCCCATATATTTT CASSYGTGKIPIYF
. TRBJ2-2 . TRBV7-9 TGTGCCAGCAGCTATACACCCTTAGGGAGGACGAACACCGGGGAGCTGTTTTTT CASSYTPLGRTNTGELFF
. TRBJ2-3 TRBD2 TRBV4-1 TGCGCCAGCAGCCAAGGGGGACTAGCGGGAGCCACAGATACGCAGTATTTT CASSQGGLAGATDTQYF